The 24 T cell receptor beta chains below were found in one sample sequenced in a study of shared clonotypes between healthy human individuals. This table comes from immunoSEQ multiplex PCR, and its TCRdb copy is limited to in-frame clones, with some not included. The table shows about 980,000 clones, with more than 75% occurring only once. The sequenced sample consisted of memory CD4+ T cells sorted from blood. Documented subset: CD45RA-negative fraction. All receptors come from a young man in good health.

V gene TRBV5-1 combines with J gene TRBJ2-1; 11 bases are shared with TRBD1. V lost 5 bases to trimming and J lost 0 bases; unmatched junction nucleotides: 13. CDR1 is SGHRS, CDR2 YFSETQ, per germline. The CDR3 is 19 amino acids. The DNA for the CDR3 is TGCGCCAGCAGATATCCGGGACAGGGGGACCAACACTCCTACAATGAGCAGTTCTTC. Its translation: CASRYPGQGDQHSYNEQFF.

The chain has TRBV10-3 and TRBJ1-1; TRBD1 is a possible D gene (6 bases). The CDR3 consists of 14 residues. The germline V and J ends were trimmed by 4 bases and 3 bases, with 12 bases remaining between them. Germline CDR1 ENHRY, CDR2 SYGVKD. CDR3 sequence: CAISGGRGDTEAFF. DNA of the CDR3: TGTGCCATCAGTGGGGGCAGGGGAGACACTGAAGCTTTCTTT.

The sample holds one count of this clone. The rearrangement joins TRBV7-2 to TRBJ2-5; TRBD2 matches 9 bases. CDR1 is SGHTA and CDR2 is FQGNSA in the germline V gene. The CDR3 covers 15 residues. Trimming cost V 3 bases and J 5 bases; bases outside gene matches: 7. In nucleotides, the CDR3 is TGTGCCAGCAGCTTCCAAGGACTAGCGCCCGAGACCCAGTACTTC. Protein sequence: CASSFQGLAPETQYF.

The V gene is TRBV29-1, the J gene TRBJ2-5; D assignment may be TRBD1 or TRBD2 (5 bases each). Deletions cut 7 bases from V and 1 base from J, with 19 bases between. The CDR3 loop spans 15 amino acids. Germline CDR1 SQVTM, CDR2 ANQGSEA. CDR3 amino acids: CSGSRDRGGQETQYF. The CDR3 DNA follows: TGCAGCGGGAGCAGGGACCGGGGCGGCCAAGAGACCCAGTACTTC.

The J gene is TRBJ2-3, the V gene TRBV5-1; TRBD2 agrees at 8 bases. V lost 0 bases and J lost 2; bases outside the gene matches: 5. In germline, CDR1 is SGHRS, CDR2 YFSETQ. This CDR3 has 16 residues. The CDR3 sequence: CASSLGRGDHTDTQYF. The CDR3 nucleotides are TGCGCCAGCAGCTTGGGGCGGGGGGACCACACAGATACGCAGTATTTT.

The rearrangement uses TRBV30 and TRBJ2-7, with D tentatively TRBD1 (6 bases). Germline CDR1 and CDR2: GTSNPN and SVGIG (reference sequence). The CDR3 runs to 13 residues. Deletions cut 4 bases from V and 5 bases from J, with 15 bases between. Here the CDR3 DNA reads TGTGCCTGGACCCCCCAGGGGCCCAACGAGCAGTACTTC. Protein product: CAWTPQGPNEQYF. The full variable domain, its missing parts supplied by reference TRBV30 and TRBJ2-7, is SQTIHQWPATLVQPVGSPLSLECTVEGTSNPNLYWYRQAAGRGLQLLFYSVGIGQISSEVPQNLSASRPQDRQFILSSKKLLLSDSGFYLCAWTPQGPNEQYFGPGTRLTVT.

This clone occurred once. This rearrangement joins TRBV6-1 to TRBJ2-5; tentatively, D is TRBD1 (6 bases). V was cut by 1 base and J by 3 bases, with 12 bases left in between. The germline V gene encodes CDR1 MNHNS and CDR2 SASEGT. The CDR3 totals 15 residues. CDR3 bases: TGTGCCAGCAGTGAAGGTGTGACAGGAGAAGAGACCCAGTACTTC. It specifies CASSEGVTGEETQYF.

The rearrangement links TRBV27 to TRBJ1-6; D gene uncertain. Germline lookup yields CDR1 MNHEY and CDR2 SMNVEV (reference sequence). V lost 6 bases to trimming and J lost 5 bases, with 5 bases between them. The CDR3 length is 12 residues. CDR3 sequence: CASRGNNSPLHF. The DNA for the CDR3 is TGTGCCAGCAGAGGGAATAATTCACCCCTCCACTTT.

The V gene is TRBV5-1, the J gene TRBJ2-1, with D tentatively TRBD1 (6 bases). Trimming removed 2 bases from V and 0 bases from J, with 12 bases in between. Germline CDR1 and CDR2: SGHRS and YFSETQ. This CDR3 region has 16 residues. CDR3: CASSFQGSGSYNEQFF. The DNA of the CDR3 is TGCGCCAGCAGCTTCCAGGGGTCGGGCTCCTACAATGAGCAGTTCTTC.

The chain is built from TRBV6-1 and TRBJ1-2; TRBD1 matches 7 bases. This CDR3 spans 15 amino acids. In germline, CDR1 is MNHNS, CDR2 SASEGT. J gave up 3 bases and V 3 bases, and 7 bases lay outside the gene matches. The CDR3 sequence: CASSELGTADYGYTF. The CDR3 DNA reads as TGTGCCAGCAGTGAGTTGGGGACAGCGGACTATGGCTACACCTTC.

V and J are TRBV25-1 and TRBJ2-7, with TRBD1 matching over 7 bases. Germline CDR1 is MGHDK and CDR2 is SYGVNS. V shed 5 bases and J 1 base; nucleotides not matched to a gene: 5. The CDR3 extends over 14 amino acids. The CDR3 here is CASSPGTASYEQYF. In nucleotides, the CDR3 is TGTGCCAGCAGTCCCGGGACAGCATCCTACGAGCAGTACTTC.

This clone was picked up one time. The chain carries TRBV6-5 and TRBJ1-5; D not certain. V was pared by 0 bases and J by 7 bases, with 13 bases between. This CDR3 is 15 amino acids long. Germline V lookup: CDR1 MNHEY, CDR2 SVGAGI. The CDR3 DNA follows: TGTGCCAGCAGTTACTCTGTAGAGGTTGGGCAGCCCCAGCATTTT. Translated: CASSYSVEVGQPQHF.

This clone turned up a few times. The chain recombines TRBV5-1 with TRBJ2-7; D is possibly TRBD2 (5 bases). This CDR3 has 18 amino acids. Trimming took 1 base from V and 0 from J, leaving 20 bases between them. Germline lookup yields CDR1 SGHRS and CDR2 YFSETQ. The DNA for the CDR3 is TGCGCCAGCAGCTTGACGGGGTTTTATCCCTCAAGCTCCTACGAGCAGTACTTC. Translating it yields CASSLTGFYPSSSYEQYF.

J is TRBJ2-7 and V is TRBV5-1; TRBD2 might be the D (6 bases). V was pared by 0 bases and J by 1 base, with 11 bases between. Looked up from germline, CDR1 is SGHRS and CDR2 is YFSETQ. The CDR3 has 15 residues. CDR3 residues: CASSLAAGTSYEQYF. The CDR3, as DNA: TGCGCCAGCAGCTTGGCGGCAGGGACTTCCTACGAGCAGTACTTC. Full variable domain (outside the CDR3, taken from reference TRBV5-1 and TRBJ2-7): KAGVTQTPRYLIKTRGQQVTLSCSPISGHRSVSWYQQTPGQGLQFLFEYFSETQRNKGNFPGRFSGRQFSNSRSEMNVSTLELGDSALYLCASSLAAGTSYEQYFGPGTRLTVT.

As regards this clone: The sample contains more than one DNA sequence encoding this CDR3. This chain connects TRBV18 to TRBJ2-5, with 7 bases lining up with TRBD1. CDR3 length: 14 residues. Germline CDR1 is KGHSH and CDR2 is LQKENI. V shed 2 bases, J shed 1 base, and the junction held 1 base outside the gene matches. In DNA, the CDR3 is TGTGCCAGCTCACCAGACAGGGTCCAAGAGACCCAGTACTTC. This codes for CASSPDRVQETQYF.

V gene TRBV7-2 combines with J gene TRBJ2-5; 11 bases are a match to TRBD1. With V trimmed by 3 bases and J by 2 bases, 5 bases remained unmatched. Germline V gene lookup returns CDR1 SGHTA and CDR2 FQGNSA. The CDR3 totals 16 residues. CDR3 region: CASSLSGTGGQETQYF. The CDR3 bases are TGTGCCAGCAGCTTGAGCGGGACAGGGGGACAAGAGACCCAGTACTTC.

The chain is built from TRBV11-2 and TRBJ2-5; 7 positions match TRBD2. The CDR3 extends over 14 amino acids. V lost 1 base and J lost 1; bases outside the gene matches: 0. Germline loops: CDR1 SGHAT, CDR2 FQNNGV. The CDR3 protein is CASSLASGQETQYF. Written as DNA, the CDR3 is TGTGCCAGCAGCTTAGCTAGCGGCCAAGAGACCCAGTACTTC.

This chain joins TRBV6-5 and TRBJ1-2; maybe TRBD1 (5 bases). This CDR3 has 12 residues. Trimming stripped 8 bases from V and 7 bases from J, with 14 bases between. Germline CDR1 is MNHEY and CDR2 is SVGAGI. CDR3 coding DNA: TGTGCCAGCGGCCGGGAAGGGGCTGGCTACACCTTC. Its translation: CASGREGAGYTF.

The genes are TRBV14 and TRBJ2-7; maybe TRBD1 (6 bases). This CDR3 is 13 amino acids long. Trimming shortened V by 0 bases and J by 6 bases, and 9 bases separated the two germline ends. Germline V CDR1 and CDR2: SGHDN, FVKESK. The CDR3 coding sequence is TGTGCCAGCAGCCAAGATCTAGGGGGCGAGCAGTACTTC. This codes for CASSQDLGGEQYF.

The rearrangement uses TRBV19 and TRBJ1-1; D gene ambiguous. This CDR3 region has 15 residues. Per germline, CDR1 LNHDA and CDR2 SQIVND (reference sequence). Trimming removed 6 bases at V and 0 bases at J, with 14 bases between. In DNA form, the CDR3 reads TGTGCCAGTAGAACTTATGCCCCCGTGAACACTGAAGCTTTCTTT. Translating it yields CASRTYAPVNTEAFF. Combining the CDR3 with reference TRBV19 and TRBJ1-1 gives the whole variable domain DGGITQSPKYLFRKEGQNVTLSCEQNLNHDAMYWYRQDPGQGLRLIYYSQIVNDFQKGDIAEGYSVSREKKESFPLTVTSAQKNPTAFYLCASRTYAPVNTEAFFGQGTRLTVV.

This clone was observed many times. The chain carries TRBV27 and TRBJ1-5; D uncertain. Per the germline V gene, CDR1 is MNHEY and CDR2 is SMNVEV (reference sequence). V shed 0 bases and J shed 2 bases, with 14 bases lying between them. The CDR3 covers 17 residues. CDR3 region: CASSLSFRGDGNQPQHF. The CDR3 DNA reads as TGTGCCAGCAGTTTATCCTTCCGTGGGGATGGCAATCAGCCCCAGCATTTT.

This clone was recorded once. This chain links TRBV6-6 with TRBJ2-1; TRBD2 matches at 10 bases. Losses at the gene ends were 6 bases for V and 7 bases for J; bases not matched to a gene: 9. The V gene's germline CDR1 is MNHNY and CDR2 SVGAGI (reference sequence). The CDR3 has 15 amino acids. Written as DNA, the CDR3 is TGTGCCAGCAGCCGATTGACTAGCGGGTCAAATGAGCAGTTCTTC. Translated: CASSRLTSGSNEQFF.

The rearrangement links TRBV29-1 to TRBJ2-5; perhaps TRBD1 as D (5 bases). Germline V gene data show CDR1 as SQVTM and CDR2 as ANQGSEA. The CDR3 covers 12 residues. The germline V and J ends were trimmed by 7 bases and 5 bases, with 14 bases remaining between them. The CDR3 loop reads CSAQQVGETQYF. The CDR3 DNA sequence: TGCAGCGCCCAACAGGTGGGCGAGACCCAGTACTTC.

This chain uses TRBV11-3 with TRBJ2-1; D is undetermined. V was clipped by 2 bases and J by 3 bases, with 5 bases between them. CDR1 and CDR2 (germline): SGHNT, YENEEA. The CDR3 totals 13 residues. The CDR3 here is CASSLSLYNEQFF. The CDR3 DNA is TGTGCCAGCAGCTTATCACTCTACAATGAGCAGTTCTTC.